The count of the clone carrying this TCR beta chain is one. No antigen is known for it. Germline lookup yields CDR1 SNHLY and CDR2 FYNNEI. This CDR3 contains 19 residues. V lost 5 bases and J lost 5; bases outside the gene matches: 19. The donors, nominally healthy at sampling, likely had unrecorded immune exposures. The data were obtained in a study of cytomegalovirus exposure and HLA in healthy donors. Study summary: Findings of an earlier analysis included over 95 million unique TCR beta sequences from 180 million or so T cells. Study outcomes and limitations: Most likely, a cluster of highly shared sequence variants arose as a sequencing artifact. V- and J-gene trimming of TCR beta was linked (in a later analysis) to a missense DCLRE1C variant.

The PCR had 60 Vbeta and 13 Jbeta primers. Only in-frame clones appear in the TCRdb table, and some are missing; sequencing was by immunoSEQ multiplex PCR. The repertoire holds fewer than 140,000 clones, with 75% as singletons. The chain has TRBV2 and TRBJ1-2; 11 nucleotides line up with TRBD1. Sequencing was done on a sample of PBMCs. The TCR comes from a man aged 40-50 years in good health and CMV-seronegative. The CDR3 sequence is CASSTSEDRGPSKGYGYTF. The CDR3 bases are TGTGCCAGCAGTACTAGCGAGGACAGGGGGCCGTCCAAGGGTTATGGCTACACCTTC.